Listed below are T cell receptor beta chains from one sample, sequenced in a study of human T cells and chemical hapten exposure. TCRdb re-called the RACE reads through MiXCR, storing one row per CDR3 protein. The sample includes some 93,000 distinct CDR3 sequences, about 8.6% of them seen just once. The sample comprised whole blood. Receptors originate from a female donor in good health. Some clones in this sample may be carry-over from other donors' samples. Each CDR3 is given with its conserved first and last residue. A D gene is named only where the DNA matches it firmly. Size is stated for part of the rows, as once, few or many counts, or as a class when the clone is expanded.

clone size,V gene,J gene,D gene,CDR3 protein,CDR3 DNA
few,TRBV5-4,TRBJ2-5,TRBD1,CASSPDRDETQYF,TGTGCCAGCAGCCCGGACAGGGACGAGACCCAGTACTTC
.,TRBV24-1,TRBJ1-1,.,CATSAGSVTEAFF,TGTGCCACCAGTGCGGGGTCGGTGACTGAAGCTTTCTTT
.,TRBV7-3,TRBJ2-1,TRBD2,CASSLGVSGSRQFF,TGTGCCAGCAGCTTAGGTGTAAGCGGGAGTCGGCAGTTCTTC
.,TRBV29-1,TRBJ2-7,.,CSVVAPDSGYEQYF,TGCAGCGTTGTGGCCCCGGACTCGGGGTACGAGCAGTACTTC
many,TRBV2,TRBJ2-1,.,CASSDVTAGHEQFF,TGTGCCAGCAGTGATGTGACGGCGGGGCATGAGCAGTTCTTC
.,TRBV20-1,TRBJ1-1,.,CSARVRIATEAFF,TGCAGTGCTAGAGTGCGGATTGCGACTGAAGCTTTCTTT
.,TRBV7-9,TRBJ2-5,TRBD1,CATTDRAKETQYF,TGTGCCACCACGGACAGGGCAAAAGAGACCCAGTACTTC
few,TRBV6-7,TRBJ2-5,.,CASTGNETQYF,TGTGCCAGCACGGGGAACGAGACCCAGTACTTC
.,TRBV2,TRBJ1-1,TRBD1,CASSKDRADTEAFF,TGTGCCAGCAGTAAAGACAGGGCGGACACTGAAGCTTTCTTT
few,TRBV28,TRBJ1-6,.,CASRAAGTNSPLHF,TGTGCCAGCAGGGCAGCAGGGACCAATTCACCCCTCCACTTT
few,TRBV19,TRBJ2-1,TRBD1,CASRSESGTGSF,TGTGCCAGTAGAAGCGAATCCGGGACAGGGAGTTTC
many,TRBV6-6,TRBJ2-2,TRBD2,CASSYTPLAGGRSTGELFF,TGTGCCAGCAGTTACACCCCGCTAGCGGGAGGGCGTAGCACCGGGGAGCTGTTTTTT
few,TRBV14,TRBJ1-2,.,CASSQAVGASYAGYTF,TGTGCCAGCAGCCAAGCAGTGGGGGCTAGCTATGCTGGCTACACCTTC
.,TRBV6-5,TRBJ1-5,TRBD1,CARGGQGAGAQHF,TGTGCCCGCGGGGGGCAGGGGGCCGGGGCCCAGCATTTT
many,TRBV20-1,TRBJ2-7,TRBD2,CSARDPAGEVNEQYF,TGCAGTGCTAGAGACCCAGCGGGAGAGGTTAACGAGCAGTACTTC
few,TRBV5-1,TRBJ1-3,.,CASSSTGYSGNTIYF,TGCGCCAGCAGTTCTACAGGGTACTCTGGAAACACCATATATTTT
.,TRBV10-3,TRBJ2-1,TRBD2,CAIRGGLAGVYNEQFF,TGTGCCATCAGGGGGGGACTAGCGGGAGTCTACAATGAGCAGTTCTTC
many,TRBV30,TRBJ1-4,.,CACLYRSNEKLFF,TGTGCCTGCCTGTACAGGTCTAATGAAAAACTGTTTTTT
many,TRBV7-9,TRBJ1-2,TRBD1,CASSPDRGSGYTF,TGTGCCAGCAGCCCGGACAGGGGTAGTGGCTACACCTTC
.,TRBV6-1,TRBJ2-3,.,CASMVIDTQYF,TGTGCCAGCATGGTCATAGATACGCAGTATTTT
.,TRBV3-1,TRBJ2-6,TRBD2,CASSQDIPTSGRLSGANVLTF,TGTGCCAGCAGCCAAGATATCCCCACTAGCGGGAGGCTCTCTGGGGCCAACGTCCTGACTTTC
.,TRBV6-4,TRBJ1-1,.,CASSAGTARTTEAFF,TGTGCCAGCAGTGCCGGGACCGCTAGAACCACTGAAGCTTTCTTT
.,TRBV13,TRBJ2-7,TRBD2,CASSPPSGRGYEQYF,TGTGCCAGCAGCCCCCCTAGCGGGAGGGGCTACGAGCAGTACTTC
few,TRBV9,TRBJ2-5,TRBD1,CASSDGTACQETQYF,TGTGCCAGCAGCGATGGGACAGCCTGCCAAGAGACCCAGTACTTC
.,TRBV5-1,TRBJ1-1,TRBD1,CASSPPLRQGIKNTEAFF,TGCGCCAGCAGCCCCCCGTTAAGACAGGGAATTAAGAACACTGAAGCTTTCTTT
.,TRBV2,TRBJ2-3,TRBD2,CASSDTLEDSGSGADTQYF,TGTGCCAGCAGTGATACTCTAGAAGATAGCGGGAGTGGTGCAGATACGCAGTATTTT
.,TRBV12-3/TRBV12-4,TRBJ2-1,TRBD2,CASSLALGLAGLTYNEQFF,TGTGCCAGCAGTTTAGCGCTGGGACTAGCGGGATTAACCTACAATGAGCAGTTCTTC
few,TRBV29-1,TRBJ2-3,TRBD2,CSVGTSGDSTDTQYF,TGCAGCGTCGGGACTAGCGGGGATAGCACAGATACGCAGTATTTT
few,TRBV5-6,TRBJ1-3,.,CASSHRTVNGNTIYF,TGTGCCAGCAGCCACCGGACAGTGAATGGAAACACCATATATTTT